This is a list of T cell receptor beta chains from one sample in a study of T cell repertoires in aging, cancer and after chemotherapy. Via MiXCR, TCRdb re-called the multiplex PCR reads, giving one row per CDR3 protein. The profile shows some 5,000 distinct CDR3 sequences, about 34% of them singletons. The sequenced material came from blood. These receptors originate from a human donor with a blood cancer. Each CDR3 is given with its conserved first and last residue. The order of the fields is J gene, D gene, V gene, clone size, CDR3 protein, CDR3 DNA. A D gene is named only where the DNA matches it firmly. Clone sizes are given selectively: once, few, many, or a class where the clone is expanded.

>TRBJ2-2|NA|TRBV5-1|NA
CASSLSPSRRDTGELFF
TGCGCCAGCAGCTTATCGCCAAGCCGGAGGGACACCGGGGAGCTGTTTTTT
>TRBJ2-4|NA|TRBV6-5|NA
CASRNTGFGPNIQYF
TGTGCCAGCAGGAACACAGGTTTTGGGCCAAACATTCAGTACTTC
>TRBJ1-5|NA|TRBV12-3/TRBV12-4|NA
CASSLENQPQHF
TGTGCCAGCAGTTTAGAAAATCAGCCCCAGCATTTT
>TRBJ2-5|TRBD1|TRBV18|NA
CASSPLMIGQGGQETQYF
TGTGCCAGCTCACCCTTAATGATTGGACAGGGGGGTCAAGAGACCCAGTACTTC
>TRBJ1-2|TRBD1|TRBV15|NA
CATSRGQGTNYGYTF
TGTGCCACCAGCAGAGGACAGGGTACTAACTATGGCTACACCTTC
>TRBJ2-1|TRBD1|TRBV7-2|few
CASSSDRDSHNEQFF
TGTGCCAGCAGCTCCGACCGGGACAGCCACAATGAGCAGTTCTTC
>TRBJ2-7|NA|TRBV19|NA
CASGVRVSYEQYF
TGTGCCAGTGGTGTGAGGGTTTCCTACGAGCAGTACTTC
>TRBJ2-6|NA|TRBV12-3/TRBV12-4|medium-sized
CASSPTSGANVLTF
TGTGCCAGCAGTCCCACCTCTGGGGCCAACGTCCTGACTTTC
>TRBJ2-3|NA|TRBV5-5|few
CASSLAAGVPTDTQYF
TGTGCCAGCAGCTTGGCCGCAGGGGTTCCCACAGATACGCAGTATTTT
>TRBJ1-1|NA|TRBV7-6|NA
CASSLGGDAFSNTEAFF
TGTGCCAGCAGCTTAGGTGGGGACGCATTTTCGAACACTGAAGCTTTCTTT
>TRBJ2-2|NA|TRBV5-4|NA
CASKQTTGELFF
TGTGCCAGCAAACAAACCACCGGGGAGCTGTTTTTT
>TRBJ2-1|TRBD1|TRBV6-8|NA
CASSSGTGYYNEQFF
TGTGCCAGCAGTTCCGGGACAGGGTATTACAATGAGCAGTTCTTC
>TRBJ2-7|NA|TRBV6-2/TRBV6-3|few
CASSAGHQPPYEQYF
TGTGCCAGCAGTGCCGGACATCAGCCCCCTTACGAGCAGTACTTC
>TRBJ2-2|TRBD2|TRBV11-3|NA
CASSPFRPNRGGLEHRELFF
TGTGCCAGCAGCCCGTTTCGGCCAAATCGGGGGGGGCTGGAACACCGGGAGCTGTTTTTT
>TRBJ2-6|NA|TRBV5-6|medium-sized
CASSLQQPNVLTF
TGTGCCAGCAGCTTGCAACAACCCAACGTCCTGACTTTC
>TRBJ2-7|TRBD1|TRBV20-1|NA
CSARRQGADEQYF
TGCAGTGCTAGACGACAGGGGGCTGACGAGCAGTACTTC
>TRBJ1-3|NA|TRBV12-3/TRBV12-4|few
CASSLFGSGNTIYF
TGTGCCAGCAGCCTATTTGGCTCTGGAAACACCATATATTTT
>TRBJ2-5|NA|TRBV28|NA
CASSAVGETQYF
TGTGCCAGCAGTGCTGTTGGCGAGACCCAGTACTTC
>TRBJ2-7|TRBD2|TRBV5-1|few
CASSSTILAGSSYEQYF
TGCGCCAGCAGCTCAACGATTTTAGCGGGAAGCTCCTACGAGCAGTACTTC
>TRBJ2-7|NA|TRBV27|medium-sized
CASSLASASYEQYF
TGTGCCAGCAGTTTGGCTAGCGCCTCCTACGAGCAGTACTTC
>TRBJ1-5|NA|TRBV6-5|medium-sized
CASSGGLSNQPQHF
TGTGCCAGCTCGGGAGGTCTTAGCAATCAGCCCCAGCATTTT
>TRBJ2-3|TRBD1|TRBV29-1|large
CSVRGGQGSPDTQYF
TGCAGCGTTAGGGGGGGACAGGGGTCACCAGATACGCAGTATTTT
>TRBJ1-2|TRBD1|TRBV6-5|few
CASSSPRQGRYGYTF
TGTGCCAGCAGTAGCCCGAGACAGGGTCGCTATGGCTACACCTTC
>TRBJ1-4|NA|TRBV27|NA
CASSLSGPPYEKLFF
TGTGCCAGCAGTTTATCAGGGCCGCCCTATGAAAAACTGTTTTTT
>TRBJ2-1|NA|TRBV4-1|NA
CASSQESEAGSYNEQFF
TGCGCCAGCAGCCAGGAGAGCGAGGCGGGTTCCTACAATGAGCAGTTCTTC
>TRBJ2-6|NA|TRBV5-6|NA
CASSDRGGRGANVLTF
TGTGCCAGCAGCGATAGGGGGGGACGGGGGGCCAACGTCCTGACTTTC
>TRBJ1-6|TRBD1|TRBV27|few
CASSLRTGNSPLHF
TGTGCCAGCAGTTTGAGGACAGGGAATTCACCCCTCCACTTT
>TRBJ2-5|TRBD2|TRBV30|few
CAWSVSGKTQYF
TGTGCCTGGAGTGTAAGCGGGAAGACCCAGTACTTC
>TRBJ1-1|TRBD1|TRBV4-2|NA
CASSQEGQGSSEAFF
TGTGCCAGCAGCCAAGAGGGACAGGGAAGTAGTGAAGCTTTCTTT
>TRBJ2-2|NA|TRBV6-5|NA
CASSYSITGELFF
TGTGCCAGCAGTTACTCCATCACCGGGGAGCTGTTTTTT
>TRBJ1-4|NA|TRBV12-3/TRBV12-4|NA
CASSLRRTNEKLFF
TGTGCCAGCAGTTTAAGACGGACTAATGAAAAACTGTTTTTT
>TRBJ1-5|TRBD1|TRBV20-1|NA
CSAHRGWSNQPQHF
TGCAGTGCCCACAGGGGTTGGAGCAATCAGCCCCAGCATTTT
>TRBJ1-1|TRBD1|TRBV12-3/TRBV12-4|NA
CASRPGTGGAGEAFF
TGTGCCAGCAGGCCCGGGACAGGGGGCGCGGGTGAAGCTTTCTTT